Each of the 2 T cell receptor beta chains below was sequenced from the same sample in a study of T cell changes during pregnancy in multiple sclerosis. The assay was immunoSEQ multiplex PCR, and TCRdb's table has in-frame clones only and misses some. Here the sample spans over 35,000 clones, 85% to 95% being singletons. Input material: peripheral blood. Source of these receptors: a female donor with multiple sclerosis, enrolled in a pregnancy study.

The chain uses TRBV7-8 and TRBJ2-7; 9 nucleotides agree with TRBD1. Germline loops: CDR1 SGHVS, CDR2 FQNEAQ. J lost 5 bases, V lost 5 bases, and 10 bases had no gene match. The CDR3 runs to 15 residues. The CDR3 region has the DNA TGTGCCAGCAGCGCGCGACAGGGGGTTAGGAACGAGCAGTACTTC. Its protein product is CASSARQGVRNEQYF.

CDR3 protein: CASSYSLASTDTQYF. As DNA, the CDR3 is TGTGCCAGCAGCTACTCACTAGCTAGCACAGATACGCAGTATTTT. The rearrangement uses TRBV11-2 and TRBJ2-3; tentative D call: TRBD2 (6 bases). Germline-derived CDR1 and CDR2 are SGHAT and FQNNGV. This CDR3 is built from 15 residues. V lost 4 bases to trimming and J lost 0 bases, with 11 bases between them.